The clone carrying this TCR beta chain was counted ten times or more. Its cognate antigen is unknown. Amplified material comprised TCR beta CDR3 regions derived from RNA transcripts. First-round RT-PCR employed HTBI primers, with a second-round multiplex PCR after it. MiXCR, run by TCRdb on the multiplex PCR reads, gives a single entry per CDR3 protein. The data hold nearly 400,000 distinct CDR3 sequences, with about 18% observed a single time. The data stem from a study of Graves' ophthalmopathy and Graves' hyperthyroidism. Study-wide findings and caveats: With a specificity of just under 75% and a sensitivity of 60% to 71%, the model predicted ophthalmopathy progression.

V lost 5 bases to trimming and J lost 5 bases, with 15 bases between them. CDR3 length: 14 amino acids. Germline loops: CDR1 SGHVS, CDR2 FQNEAQ. Lactation, pregnancy, uncontrolled infections and other autoimmune diseases were all grounds for excluding patients. The TCR sequence derives from a woman younger than 35 with Graves' ophthalmopathy. Sequenced sample: peripheral blood. This sequence joins TRBV7-8 and TRBJ2-5, with D possibly being TRBD1 (6 bases). CDR3 sequence reads: CASSRRQGPETQYF. The CDR3 nucleotides are TGTGCCAGCAGCCGAAGGCAGGGGCCGGAGACCCAGTACTTC. The full variable domain, its missing parts supplied by reference TRBV7-8 and TRBJ2-5, is GAGVSQSPRYKVAKRGQDVALRCDPISGHVSLFWYQQALGQGPEFLTYFQNEAQLDKSGLPSDRFFAERPEGSVSTLKIQRTQQEDSAVYLCASSRRQGPETQYFGPGTRLLVL.